The T cell receptor (beta chain) described here comes from a study of CD8 T cells in Susac syndrome. FACS was used to enrich TEMRA cells, whereas the CD8+ and CD4+ T cells were obtained by negative isolation. Random hexamers served to reverse transcribe roughly 0.5 to 1 ug RNA. MiXCR, applied by TCRdb to the immunoSEQ multiplex PCR reads, yields one record per CDR3 protein. The repertoire holds approximately 130,000 distinct CDR3 sequences, around 90% seen once, with around 0.24% in the top ten. The ends lost 5 bases at V and 3 bases at J; junction bases unmatched: 18. This CDR3 has 18 amino acids. Looked up from germline, CDR1 is MNHEY and CDR2 is SVGEGT.

The origin of this receptor is a human donor with multiple sclerosis. The chain has TRBV6-2 or TRBV6-3 and TRBJ2-5, with 7 nucleotides matching TRBD2. Material for sequencing was CD8+ T cells from PBMCs. The CDR3 DNA is TGTGCCAGCAGTCTGGATGTCTTGCGGGAGTCAGTCGAAGAGACCCAGTACTTC. Its protein product is CASSLDVLRESVEETQYF.